The entry that follows covers one TCR beta chain sequence. Its target is unknown. This entry is derived from a study of cytomegalovirus exposure and HLA in healthy donors. Study-level findings and limits: Published work reported that the classifier diagnosed cytomegalovirus status with high specificity and sensitivity. Later analysis identified several of the most significant clusters that appeared linked to common viral pathogens.

Germline V CDR1 and CDR2: SGDLS, YYNGEE. The CDR3 totals 15 residues. V lost 3 bases, J lost 9 bases, and 16 bases lay in between. The PCR used 60 Vbeta and 13 Jbeta primers. Sequenced by immunoSEQ multiplex PCR; TCRdb stores in-frame clones only, minus some. The data hold about 90,000 clones, with about two thirds observed a single time. Specimen: PBMCs. The genes are TRBV9 and TRBJ1-6; TRBD1 might be the D (6 bases). The receptor's source is a woman aged 30 to 39 in good health and CMV-seropositive. This CDR3 reads CASSGTVFETSPLHF. DNA for the CDR3: TGTGCCAGCAGCGGGACAGTTTTCGAGACTTCACCCCTCCACTTT.